One and the same sample provided the 15 T cell receptor beta chains below, sequenced in a study of blood T cell repertoires in COVID-19. Method: immunoSEQ multiplex PCR; TCRdb's copy keeps in-frame clones and lacks some. The sample yields 80,000 to 100,000 clones, roughly 90% seen once. Sequenced material: peripheral blood. The receptor set was obtained from a human donor with active COVID-19. The donor label of this sample is uncertain.

This sequence joins TRBV4-3 and TRBJ2-7; 9 bases agree with TRBD1. Trimming at V came to 0 bases and at J to 5 bases, leaving 5 bases not matched to a gene. The CDR3 sequence is 15 residues long. Germline V gives CDR1 LGHNA, CDR2 YSLEER. In DNA form, the CDR3 reads TGCGCCAGCAGCCAAGACCAGGGACAGGGAAACGAGCAGTACTTC. Amino acids: CASSQDQGQGNEQYF.

The chain links TRBV2 to TRBJ1-6; D might be TRBD1 (6 bases). There are 14 residues in the CDR3. Germline CDR1 reads SNHLY; CDR2 reads FYNNEI. The V gene lost 4 bases and the J gene lost 5 bases, with 9 bases spanning the gap. The chain's CDR3 is CASSADRNNSPLHF. For the CDR3, the DNA is TGTGCCAGCAGTGCCGACAGGAATAATTCACCCCTCCACTTT.

This chain connects TRBV6-6 to TRBJ1-1; 10 nucleotides match TRBD1. The CDR3 covers 15 residues. V shed 4 bases and J 9 bases; nucleotides not matched to a gene: 11. Per germline, CDR1 MNHNY and CDR2 SVGAGI (reference sequence). CDR3 protein: CASSSRQGASRKAFF. The CDR3 DNA reads as TGTGCCAGCAGTTCCCGACAGGGGGCGAGTCGGAAAGCTTTCTTT.

This chain connects TRBV27 to TRBJ1-5; perhaps TRBD1 as D (6 bases). Trimming removed 7 bases from V and 1 base from J, with 11 bases in between. The CDR3 consists of 14 residues. Germline V lookup: CDR1 MNHEY, CDR2 SMNVEV (reference sequence). The DNA of the CDR3 is TGTGCCAGCAAGCGGGGGGCGAGCAATCAGCCCCAGCATTTT. It codes for CASKRGASNQPQHF.

CDR3 in amino acids: CASSVDQGSYEQYF. The CDR3 nucleotides read TGTGCCAGCAGCGTAGACCAGGGCTCCTACGAGCAGTACTTC. The chain links TRBV9 to TRBJ2-7; tentative D call: TRBD1 (5 bases). The length of the CDR3 is 14 residues. Between the trimmed V and J ends, which lost 0 bases and 0 bases, there was a span of 7 bases. Per germline, CDR1 SGDLS and CDR2 YYNGEE.

This clone was seen just once. J is TRBJ2-1 and V is TRBV6-5; D is perhaps TRBD1 (6 bases). In germline, CDR1 is MNHEY, CDR2 SVGAGI. The CDR3 runs 15 residues. Trimming shortened V by 6 bases and J by 8 bases, and 20 bases separated the two germline ends. The CDR3 sequence is CASSKQGRGFDEQFF. The CDR3 region has the DNA TGTGCCAGCAGCAAACAGGGTAGGGGTTTCGATGAGCAGTTCTTC.

This chain joins TRBV7-2 and TRBJ2-1; tentative D call: TRBD2 (6 bases). V was cut by 0 bases and J by 4 bases, with 16 bases left in between. Germline lookup yields CDR1 SGHTA and CDR2 FQGNSA. The CDR3 totals 17 residues. In DNA, the CDR3 is TGTGCCAGCAGCTTAGCGGGGGGTAGGGCGAATTACAATGAGCAGTTCTTC. Translation: CASSLAGGRANYNEQFF.

The CDR3 DNA is TGTGCCAGCAGTGAAGCTCGGACTAACACTGAAGCTTTCTTT. It translates to CASSEARTNTEAFF. The genes are TRBV6-1 and TRBJ1-1; D is unclear. There are 14 residues in the CDR3. Germline V gives CDR1 MNHNS, CDR2 SASEGT. The V end lost 0 bases, the J end lost 2 bases, and 7 bases lay between the germline ends.

This chain connects TRBV7-2 to TRBJ2-1; perhaps TRBD2 as D (7 bases). Germline loops: CDR1 SGHTA, CDR2 FQGNSA. The V end was cut by 3 bases, the J end by 7 bases, with 13 bases between. This CDR3 is built from 14 residues. CDR3 in amino acids: CASSLGGPQNEQFF. The CDR3 DNA reads as TGTGCCAGCAGCTTGGGGGGGCCCCAGAATGAGCAGTTCTTC.

V is TRBV28 and J is TRBJ1-2, with 8 bases lining up with TRBD1. J gave up 4 bases and V 8 bases, and 9 bases lay outside the gene matches. In germline, CDR1 is MDHEN, CDR2 SYDVKM. The CDR3 covers 14 residues. The CDR3: CASWGNRGGYGYTF. CDR3 in DNA: TGTGCCAGCTGGGGAAACAGGGGGGGCTATGGCTACACCTTC.

This chain links TRBV2 with TRBJ1-1; D unclear. The germline V gene has CDR1 SNHLY and CDR2 FYNNEI. Trimming took 6 bases from V and 2 from J, leaving 13 bases between them. The CDR3 has 14 residues. CDR3 sequence (DNA): TGTGCCAGCAGCCAGAGGGCCGCCAACACTGAAGCTTTCTTT. Translation gives CASSQRAANTEAFF.

The V gene is TRBV4-1, the J gene TRBJ2-5; 10 positions agree with TRBD2. Trimming took 3 bases from V and 2 from J; bases not matched to a gene: 6. Germline-derived CDR1 and CDR2 are MGHRA and YSYEKL. The CDR3 totals 16 residues. The CDR3 region is CASSQRIAGGQETQYF. CDR3 DNA: TGCGCCAGCAGCCAGAGGATAGCGGGGGGACAAGAGACCCAGTACTTC.

The gene calls are TRBV4-3 and TRBJ2-1; 10 bases align to TRBD2. The germline gives CDR1 LGHNA, CDR2 YSLEER. With 1 base clipped from V and 6 bases from J, the junction kept 6 bases outside the gene matches. The CDR3 runs to 16 residues. The CDR3 DNA reads TGCGCCAGCAGCCAAGCAAGCGGGGGGGCCGGCAATGAGCAGTTCTTC. It encodes CASSQASGGAGNEQFF.

The rearrangement uses TRBV7-2 and TRBJ1-5; D call uncertain. V was trimmed by 5 bases and J by 4 bases, leaving 12 bases between them. Germline V CDR1 and CDR2: SGHTA, FQGNSA. The CDR3 has 14 residues. As DNA, the CDR3 is TGTGCCAGCAGCCCAGGAGGGTTGAATCAGCCCCAGCATTTT. This sequence encodes CASSPGGLNQPQHF.

V gene TRBV2 combines with J gene TRBJ1-6; TRBD1 is a possible D gene (5 bases). The germline V and J ends were trimmed by 5 bases and 7 bases, with 9 bases remaining between them. Germline CDR1 and CDR2: SNHLY and FYNNEI. This CDR3 has 13 residues. The CDR3 loop is CASSTRQNSPLHF. The CDR3 DNA reads TGTGCCAGCAGTACCCGACAGAATTCACCCCTCCACTTT.